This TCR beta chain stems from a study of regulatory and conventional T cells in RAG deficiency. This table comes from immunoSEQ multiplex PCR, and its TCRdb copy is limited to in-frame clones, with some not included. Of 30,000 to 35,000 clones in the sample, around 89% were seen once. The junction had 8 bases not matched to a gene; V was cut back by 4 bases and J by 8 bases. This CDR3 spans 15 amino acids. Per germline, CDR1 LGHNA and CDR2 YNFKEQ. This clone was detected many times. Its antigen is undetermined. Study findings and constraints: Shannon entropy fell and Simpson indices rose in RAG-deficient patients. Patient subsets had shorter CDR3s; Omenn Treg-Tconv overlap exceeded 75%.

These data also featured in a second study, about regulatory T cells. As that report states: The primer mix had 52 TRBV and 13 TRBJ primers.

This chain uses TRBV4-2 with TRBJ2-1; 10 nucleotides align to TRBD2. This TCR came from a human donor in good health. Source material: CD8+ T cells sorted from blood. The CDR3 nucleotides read TGTGCCAGCAGCCCCGGGAGCGGGAGGGCACATGAGCAGTTCTTC. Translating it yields CASSPGSGRAHEQFF.